The rows below give T cell receptor beta chains drawn from one sample of a study of blood T cell repertoires in COVID-19. The repertoire was sequenced with immunoSEQ multiplex PCR; TCRdb's copy has only in-frame clones and lacks some. The repertoire has approximately 300,000 clones, about 89% of them found once; the top ten carry about 4.2%. Sequencing was performed on peripheral blood. Receptors were obtained from a man between 40 and 49 years old with acute or convalescent COVID-19. Each CDR3 is given without its conserved first and last residue.

TRBV5-1 ASSWLTGSGELF
TRBV9 ASSPRDRLGEKLF
TRBV6-5 ASSYRLQGNYNEQF
TRBV14 ASSWANQPQH
TRBV7-8 ASSLSRGSNYGYT
TRBV11-2 ASSLTEGSHEQY
TRBV9 ASSVDAGADTEAF
TRBV3-1/TRBV3-2 ASSPRAGQVLRELF
TRBV6-5 ASSYSRRGDQPQH
TRBV5-1 ASSETGDNYGYT
TRBV4-1 ASSQVDSPRHRQPQH
TRBV10-1 ASSDRWDTQY
TRBV2 ARKFHSVSSGNTIY
TRBV11-1 ASSPATGGEQY
TRBV5-1 ASSPSAPGQGNHGYT
TRBV9 ASSSRDRDST
TRBV6-6 ASSYTGQMNTEAF
TRBV19 ASSRGRQGYGYT
TRBV3-1/TRBV3-2 ASSQWDRENNEQF
TRBV5-1 ASSLRQGLRYT
TRBV15 ATANKGNMNTEAF
TRBV13 ASSLGPAGRDTEAF
TRBV9 ASSSTGGVTEAF
TRBV5-1 ASSPYFVSPYNEQF
TRBV9 ASSVENLEAF
TRBV5-1 ASRVTVNYNEQF
TRBV6-1 ASSESGVGYT
TRBV7-2 ASSLSGITNEKLF
TRBV6-5 ASYPRAGVGDTQY
TRBV5-1 ASSPRREPPNYGYT